The 2 T cell receptor beta chains given below trace back to one sample, sequenced in a study of early T cells in non-severe SARS-CoV-2 infection. MiXCR, run by TCRdb on the 5' RACE reads, gives a single entry per CDR3 protein. The sample has tens of thousands of distinct CDR3 sequences, 10% seen once. Sequencing used whole blood. The receptors derive from an adult who was a healthcare worker with PCR-confirmed SARS-CoV-2 infection or an uninfected control (not recorded which).

The chain uses TRBV6-4 and TRBJ2-7; D is undetermined. From germline, CDR1 is MRHNA and CDR2 SNTAGT. V lost 3 bases and J lost 2, with 11 bases in between. The CDR3 totals 14 residues. The DNA of the CDR3 is TGTGCCAGCAGTGAGGGCAGCAGCACCTACGAGCAGTACTTC. It encodes CASSEGSSTYEQYF.

Many counts were recorded for this clonotype. The chain employs TRBV6-4 and TRBJ2-1, with TRBD2 matching 8 bases. The CDR3 spans 15 residues. CDR1 MRHNA and CDR2 SNTAGT come from the germline V gene. The J segment lost 4 bases and the V segment lost 8 bases, leaving 10 bases of the junction unmatched. The CDR3 loop is CASSREALPYNEQFF. The CDR3 region has the DNA TGTGCCAGCTCGCGGGAGGCCCTACCTTACAATGAGCAGTTCTTC.